This T cell receptor beta chain was sequenced in a study of CD4 T cells in relation to SARS-CoV-2 and coronaviruses. Across the study: ViraFEST: roughly 9-day antigen culture of PBMCs, then TCR beta CDR3 sequencing. Negative control cultures got HIV-1 Nef peptides or no peptide. Points from the study as a whole: Roughly 65% of donors had memory CD4+ clonotypes crossrecognizing SARS-CoV-2 and common cold coronavirus spike. Monoreactive clones expanded significantly more to SARS-CoV-2 than crossreactive clones did.

Before the COVID-19 pandemic, during about 2011-2019, CD4+ T cells were taken from unexposed donors. The cells were cultured for approximately 10 days before CD4+ T cells were isolated. The assay was immunoSEQ multiplex PCR, and TCRdb's table has in-frame clones only and misses some. The table includes 15,000 to 20,000 clones, roughly 78% detected once. A remark on this clone: Its antigen is currently unknown.

The receptor was isolated from a human donor in good health. Sequencing input: CD4+ T cells from PBMCs, cultured in vitro.

Here the CDR3 DNA reads TGTGCCAGCAGCTCCACGGTGGCCTACGAGCAGTACTTC. This gives the protein CASSSTVAYEQYF. This chain uses TRBV7-8 with TRBJ2-7, with D uncertain. Trimming pared 4 bases from V and 2 bases from J, leaving 9 bases between. Germline CDR1 and CDR2: SGHVS and FQNEAQ. This CDR3 is 13 amino acids long.